Listed below are T cell receptor beta chains from one sample, sequenced in a study of regulatory dendritic cells for organ transplantation. This table comes from immunoSEQ multiplex PCR, and its TCRdb copy is limited to in-frame clones, with some not included. Counted here are around 19,000 clones, 74% occurring once; the ten biggest clones make up approximately 0.92%. Sequenced input: memory CD4+ T cells from blood. The receptors here all came from a human donor in good health. CDR3s include the opening cysteine and the closing phenylalanine or tryptophan. A D gene is named only where the DNA matches it firmly. Rows may omit the clone size; those that give it use once, few, many or a size class.

D gene	V gene	clone size	J gene	CDR3 protein	CDR3 DNA
TRBD2	TRBV7-6	-	TRBJ2-1	CASRQTTGLAGDEQFF	TGTGCCAGCAGACAGACGACTGGGCTAGCGGGGGATGAGCAGTTCTTC
-	TRBV19	-	TRBJ1-2	CASRVRAGYTF	TGTGCCAGTAGGGTCAGGGCTGGCTACACCTTC
TRBD2	TRBV2	-	TRBJ2-3	CASRPGLAADTQYF	TGTGCCAGCAGGCCGGGACTAGCGGCAGATACGCAGTATTTT
-	TRBV11-2	-	TRBJ2-3	CASSSPTLRTDTQYF	TGTGCCAGCAGTTCACCTACCCTTCGGACAGATACGCAGTATTTT
TRBD1	TRBV2	-	TRBJ2-5	CASSGDRGGEETQYF	TGTGCCAGCAGTGGGGACAGGGGGGGGGAAGAGACCCAGTACTTC
-	TRBV7-6	-	TRBJ2-2	CASSPRYRSNTGELFF	TGTGCCAGCAGCCCAAGGTACAGATCGAACACCGGGGAGCTGTTTTTT
TRBD1	TRBV5-1	-	TRBJ1-2	CASTPGQGYGSGYGYTF	TGCGCCAGCACTCCTGGACAGGGGTACGGGAGCGGCTATGGCTACACCTTC
-	TRBV5-1	-	TRBJ1-6	CASSLVGPPDSGLHF	TGCGCCAGCAGCTTGGTCGGGCCACCGGATTCGGGGCTCCACTTT
-	TRBV19	-	TRBJ2-7	CASSATGPYEQYF	TGTGCCAGTAGTGCCACGGGTCCCTACGAGCAGTACTTC
-	TRBV19	-	TRBJ1-5	CASSDQDSSNQPQHF	TGTGCCAGTAGCGACCAGGACAGTAGCAATCAGCCCCAGCATTTT
-	TRBV10-3	-	TRBJ2-5	CAISISGQETQYF	TGTGCCATCAGCATTTCCGGGCAAGAGACCCAGTACTTC
-	TRBV11-2	-	TRBJ1-5	CASSLESNQPQHF	TGTGCCAGCAGCTTGGAGAGCAATCAGCCCCAGCATTTT
TRBD1	TRBV19	-	TRBJ1-2	CASSIARGQGARGYTF	TGTGCCAGTAGTATAGCTAGGGGACAGGGGGCGCGAGGCTACACCTTC
-	TRBV27	-	TRBJ2-2	CASSLRGGGTNTGELFF	TGTGCCAGCAGTTTAAGAGGGGGGGGTACGAACACCGGGGAGCTGTTTTTT
-	TRBV19	few	TRBJ2-2	CASSIAREDTGELFF	TGTGCCAGTAGTATTGCCAGGGAAGACACCGGGGAGCTGTTTTTT
-	TRBV5-1	-	TRBJ2-5	CASSLSSLLQETQYF	TGCGCCAGCAGCTTGAGTAGCCTGCTGCAAGAGACCCAGTACTTC
TRBD1	TRBV7-2	-	TRBJ2-1	CASSLGTGGFNEQFF	TGTGCCAGCAGCCTAGGGACAGGGGGCTTTAATGAGCAGTTCTTC
-	TRBV6-1	-	TRBJ2-1	CASSPTGVDNEQFF	TGTGCCAGCAGTCCGACAGGTGTCGACAATGAGCAGTTCTTC
TRBD2	TRBV7-9	-	TRBJ2-5	CASSLLAGGQETQYF	TGTGCCAGCAGCTTGCTAGCGGGGGGGCAAGAGACCCAGTACTTC
-	TRBV21-1	-	TRBJ2-3	CATPPLAADTQYF	TGTGCCACCCCCCCACTAGCCGCAGATACGCAGTATTTT
TRBD1	TRBV5-5	-	TRBJ1-1	CASSSRPGDSGTEAFF	TGTGCCAGCAGTTCCCGGCCTGGGGACAGTGGCACTGAAGCTTTCTTT
TRBD1	TRBV5-1	-	TRBJ1-2	CASSLGETGGDYGYTF	TGCGCCAGCAGCTTGGGTGAAACAGGGGGCGACTATGGCTACACCTTC
-	TRBV7-2	-	TRBJ2-5	CASSLVGGYGETQYF	TGTGCCAGCAGCTTAGTAGGAGGGTACGGAGAGACCCAGTACTTC
-	TRBV6-5	-	TRBJ1-1	CASRMTDANTEAFF	TGTGCCAGCAGAATGACTGACGCGAACACTGAAGCTTTCTTT
TRBD1	TRBV14	few	TRBJ2-7	CASSQEQGASYEQYF	TGTGCCAGCAGCCAAGAACAGGGGGCCTCCTACGAGCAGTACTTC
-	TRBV5-1	-	TRBJ2-7	CASSPADGSSYEQYF	TGCGCCAGCAGTCCGGCAGACGGGAGCTCCTACGAGCAGTACTTC
-	TRBV5-1	-	TRBJ1-1	CASSPQGPSNTEAFF	TGCGCCAGCAGCCCCCAGGGGCCGTCTAACACTGAAGCTTTCTTT
TRBD1	TRBV18	-	TRBJ1-5	CASSSGEIRGNNQPQHF	TGTGCCAGCTCCTCAGGGGAGATCAGGGGGAACAATCAGCCCCAGCATTTT
-	TRBV4-2	-	TRBJ1-3	CASGSSGNTIYF	TGTGCCAGCGGCAGCTCTGGAAACACCATATATTTT
-	TRBV6-5	-	TRBJ2-7	CASSYSWSGTYEQYF	TGTGCCAGCAGTTACTCGTGGTCAGGTACCTACGAGCAGTACTTC
-	TRBV7-9	-	TRBJ2-2	CASTNSRGKSGELFF	TGTGCCAGCACCAATTCGCGAGGGAAGAGCGGGGAGCTGTTTTTT
-	TRBV5-4	few	TRBJ1-6	CASSLDGRADSPLHF	TGTGCCAGCAGCTTGGATGGCAGGGCGGATTCACCCCTCCACTTT
TRBD1	TRBV5-1	-	TRBJ1-4	CASSLASTGDALFF	TGCGCCAGCAGCTTGGCCTCTACAGGGGATGCACTGTTTTTT
-	TRBV19	-	TRBJ1-3	CASGQFSGNTIYF	TGTGCCAGTGGACAGTTCTCTGGAAACACCATATATTTT
TRBD1	TRBV7-2	few	TRBJ1-5	CASSLGTGGSQPQHF	TGTGCCAGCAGCTTGGGGACAGGGGGTTCTCAGCCCCAGCATTTT
-	TRBV5-4	-	TRBJ1-1	CASSDRVSKTNTEAFF	TGTGCCAGCAGCGACCGGGTCTCCAAGACGAACACTGAAGCTTTCTTT
-	TRBV11-1	-	TRBJ2-3	CASNGVGTDTQYF	TGTGCCAGCAACGGGGTCGGCACAGATACGCAGTATTTT
-	TRBV2	-	TRBJ2-5	CASSGGRVRETQYF	TGTGCCAGCAGTGGCGGCAGGGTGAGAGAGACCCAGTACTTC
TRBD2	TRBV2	-	TRBJ2-5	CASSELLAGGLETQYF	TGTGCCAGCAGTGAATTACTAGCGGGGGGGCTTGAGACCCAGTACTTC
-	TRBV5-6	-	TRBJ2-3	CASSLGGHTDTQYF	TGTGCCAGCAGCTTGGGGGGGCACACAGATACGCAGTATTTT
-	TRBV21-1	-	TRBJ1-1	CASSMGGHMNTEAFF	TGTGCCAGCAGCATGGGGGGTCACATGAACACTGAAGCTTTCTTT
TRBD2	TRBV7-2	-	TRBJ2-3	CASSDPGLLTDTQYF	TGTGCCAGCAGCGACCCGGGACTACTCACAGATACGCAGTATTTT
TRBD1	TRBV10-3	once	TRBJ1-3	CAISQGQGWGNTIYF	TGTGCCATCAGCCAAGGACAGGGGTGGGGAAACACCATATATTTT
-	TRBV6-1	-	TRBJ1-5	CASRLDSNQPQHF	TGTGCCAGCAGGCTAGATAGCAATCAGCCCCAGCATTTT
TRBD2	TRBV11-1	once	TRBJ2-3	CASSLGGVPDTQYF	TGTGCCAGCAGCCTCGGGGGGGTTCCAGATACGCAGTATTTT
TRBD1	TRBV18	-	TRBJ1-3	CASSPGQVSGNTIYF	TGTGCCAGCTCCCCGGGACAGGTCTCTGGAAACACCATATATTTT
TRBD1	TRBV7-7	-	TRBJ2-2	CASSSSGRGRNGELFF	TGTGCCAGCAGCTCCTCCGGCAGGGGGCGTAACGGGGAGCTGTTTTTT
-	TRBV5-6	once	TRBJ1-6	CASSSGGGFTNSPLHF	TGTGCCAGCAGCTCCGGGGGGGGGTTTACAAATTCACCCCTCCACTTT
-	TRBV7-2	-	TRBJ1-2	CASSLGTDRYGYTF	TGTGCCAGCAGCTTAGGGACAGATCGCTATGGCTACACCTTC
-	TRBV7-9	-	TRBJ2-5	CASGSSVRAGETQYF	TGTGCCAGCGGTTCCTCGGTCCGCGCCGGGGAGACCCAGTACTTC
-	TRBV7-2	-	TRBJ1-6	CASSLVGSSYNSPLHF	TGTGCCAGCAGCTTAGTAGGGAGCTCCTATAATTCACCCCTCCACTTT
-	TRBV29-1	few	TRBJ2-1	CSVNRDGGEQFF	TGCAGCGTAAACAGGGATGGCGGTGAGCAGTTCTTC
-	TRBV2	few	TRBJ1-5	CASSLPLNQPQHF	TGTGCCAGCAGCCTTCCACTAAATCAGCCCCAGCATTTT
TRBD1	TRBV27	-	TRBJ1-1	CASRTGQGDFMNTEAFF	TGTGCCAGCAGGACGGGACAGGGAGACTTCATGAACACTGAAGCTTTCTTT
-	TRBV6-6	-	TRBJ1-1	CASSYSRDTEAFF	TGTGCCAGCAGTTACTCCAGGGACACTGAAGCTTTCTTT
-	TRBV5-8	-	TRBJ2-7	CASRPRKGAYEQYF	TGTGCCAGCAGGCCTCGCAAGGGGGCCTACGAGCAGTACTTC
TRBD2	TRBV5-1	few	TRBJ2-1	CASIGLAGGEMGEQFF	TGCGCCAGCATCGGGCTAGCGGGGGGCGAGATGGGTGAGCAGTTCTTC